Listed below are T cell receptor beta chains from one sample, sequenced in a study of shared clonotypes between healthy human individuals. Clones were read by immunoSEQ multiplex PCR, and TCRdb kept only the in-frame ones, dropping some. Altogether over 1.4 million clones are present, roughly 96% being singletons, with the ten largest covering roughly 1.2%. Specimen: naive CD4+ T cells sorted from blood. The receptors were sampled from a man between 25 and 39 years old in good health. The CDR3 runs from the conserved cysteine through the conserved F or W. The D gene is left open where the match is weak. A clone size is listed for some rows: how often the clone was seen (once, few, many), or a class if it is expanded.

v_call: TRBV19; j_call: TRBJ1-5; d_call: TRBD1; clone_size: -; cdr3_nt: TGTGCCAGTTCTCCGGGACAGGGGTACAGTCAGCCCCAGCATTTT; cdr3_aa: CASSPGQGYSQPQHF
v_call: TRBV15; j_call: TRBJ1-4; d_call: -; clone_size: -; cdr3_nt: TGTGCCACCAGCAGGTCCCAGGGCGGTTCTGAAAAACTGTTTTTT; cdr3_aa: CATSRSQGGSEKLFF
v_call: TRBV28; j_call: TRBJ2-1; d_call: -; clone_size: once; cdr3_nt: TGTGCCAGCAGTTCGTTAGGACAAGACATAACGGCTACCTACAATGAGCAGTTCTTC; cdr3_aa: CASSSLGQDITATYNEQFF
v_call: TRBV28; j_call: TRBJ2-7; d_call: -; clone_size: -; cdr3_nt: TGTGCCAGCAGTTACCCCCCCGGCCTAGTCGGCTCCTACGAGCAGTACTTC; cdr3_aa: CASSYPPGLVGSYEQYF
v_call: TRBV5-4; j_call: TRBJ2-1; d_call: TRBD1; clone_size: -; cdr3_nt: TGTGCCAGCAGACCCGACAGGGTCTCTTCCAATGAGCAGTTCTTC; cdr3_aa: CASRPDRVSSNEQFF
v_call: TRBV5-6; j_call: TRBJ1-2; d_call: TRBD1; clone_size: -; cdr3_nt: TGTGCCAGCAGCTTTCGGACAGGGCGAACTTATGGCTACACCTTC; cdr3_aa: CASSFRTGRTYGYTF
v_call: TRBV19; j_call: TRBJ2-7; d_call: -; clone_size: -; cdr3_nt: TGTGCCAGTAGTCGGGCGACAGATTACGAGCAGTACTTC; cdr3_aa: CASSRATDYEQYF
v_call: TRBV5-1; j_call: TRBJ1-3; d_call: -; clone_size: -; cdr3_nt: TGCGCCAGCAGCTTGGGGGGGCACTCTGGAAACACCATATATTTT; cdr3_aa: CASSLGGHSGNTIYF
v_call: TRBV9; j_call: TRBJ1-6; d_call: TRBD1; clone_size: -; cdr3_nt: TGTGCCAGCAGCCCCCAGACAGGGCTAGGCTCACCCCTCCACTTT; cdr3_aa: CASSPQTGLGSPLHF
v_call: TRBV25-1; j_call: TRBJ2-7; d_call: -; clone_size: -; cdr3_nt: TGTGCCAGCAGTGAATTAGGCAGCAGGGTTTACGAGCAGTACTTC; cdr3_aa: CASSELGSRVYEQYF
v_call: TRBV27; j_call: TRBJ2-2; d_call: TRBD2; clone_size: -; cdr3_nt: TGTGCCAGCAGACCGTTCGGGAGGGCCAGAGAGGGCGGGGAGCTGTTTTTT; cdr3_aa: CASRPFGRAREGGELFF
v_call: TRBV6-6; j_call: TRBJ1-5; d_call: -; clone_size: -; cdr3_nt: TGTGCCAGCAGTTACTCGAATAGGGTTGGCAATCAGCCCCAGCATTTT; cdr3_aa: CASSYSNRVGNQPQHF
v_call: TRBV18; j_call: TRBJ2-3; d_call: -; clone_size: -; cdr3_nt: TGTGCCAGCTCACCGATCGGCGGGGTGTCTACAGATACGCAGTATTTT; cdr3_aa: CASSPIGGVSTDTQYF
v_call: TRBV18; j_call: TRBJ1-1; d_call: -; clone_size: -; cdr3_nt: TGTGCCAGCTCACCTATTAGACTCATGAACACTGAAGCTTTCTTT; cdr3_aa: CASSPIRLMNTEAFF
v_call: TRBV18; j_call: TRBJ1-5; d_call: -; clone_size: -; cdr3_nt: TGTGCCAGCTCAACGAAACCGACAGGCTATAGCAATCAGCCCCAGCATTTT; cdr3_aa: CASSTKPTGYSNQPQHF
v_call: TRBV5-1; j_call: TRBJ1-1; d_call: -; clone_size: -; cdr3_nt: TGCGCCAGCAACTTGCATCGGGGGGAGAACACTGAAGCTTTCTTT; cdr3_aa: CASNLHRGENTEAFF
v_call: TRBV10-3; j_call: TRBJ2-5; d_call: -; clone_size: -; cdr3_nt: TGTGCCACGACCCCGAAGGCGACGGTGGGGGAGACCCAGTACTTC; cdr3_aa: CATTPKATVGETQYF
v_call: TRBV11-3; j_call: TRBJ2-7; d_call: TRBD1; clone_size: -; cdr3_nt: TGTGCCAGCAGCCCCGGGGACAGGGACTCCTACGAGCAGTACTTC; cdr3_aa: CASSPGDRDSYEQYF
v_call: TRBV29-1; j_call: TRBJ2-1; d_call: TRBD2; clone_size: -; cdr3_nt: TGCAGCGTTGAAGATCGCCGGGGGGGTGAGCAGTTCTTC; cdr3_aa: CSVEDRRGGEQFF
v_call: TRBV11-2; j_call: TRBJ2-3; d_call: -; clone_size: -; cdr3_nt: TGTGCCAGCACCCATGACAGCACAGATACGCAGTATTTT; cdr3_aa: CASTHDSTDTQYF
v_call: TRBV28; j_call: TRBJ1-5; d_call: -; clone_size: -; cdr3_nt: TGTGCCAGCAATCAAGGTGGGAGAAATCAGCCCCAGCATTTT; cdr3_aa: CASNQGGRNQPQHF
v_call: TRBV4-3; j_call: TRBJ2-1; d_call: -; clone_size: -; cdr3_nt: TGCGCCAGCAGCCAAGAGTCGGGAGTAGGGTACAATGAGCAGTTCTTC; cdr3_aa: CASSQESGVGYNEQFF
v_call: TRBV7-6; j_call: TRBJ2-1; d_call: -; clone_size: -; cdr3_nt: TGTGCCAGCAGCTTAAGTGGTGGTTACAATGAGCAGTTCTTC; cdr3_aa: CASSLSGGYNEQFF
v_call: TRBV5-6; j_call: TRBJ1-2; d_call: TRBD1; clone_size: once; cdr3_nt: TGTGCCAGCAGCCCACTACAGGGGGCGGATTATGGCTACACCTTC; cdr3_aa: CASSPLQGADYGYTF
v_call: TRBV18; j_call: TRBJ2-7; d_call: TRBD2; clone_size: -; cdr3_nt: TGTGCCAGCTCACCACCCTCAGCGGGAACCTACGAGCAGTACTTC; cdr3_aa: CASSPPSAGTYEQYF
v_call: TRBV7-9; j_call: TRBJ2-5; d_call: -; clone_size: -; cdr3_nt: TGTGCCAGCCACGATAAAAGTGGCCTAAAAGAGACCCAGTACTTC; cdr3_aa: CASHDKSGLKETQYF
v_call: TRBV11-3; j_call: TRBJ2-2; d_call: TRBD1; clone_size: -; cdr3_nt: TGTGCCAGCAGCACCGACAGGGGCGCCTCCGGGGAGCTGTTTTTT; cdr3_aa: CASSTDRGASGELFF
v_call: TRBV28; j_call: TRBJ2-1; d_call: -; clone_size: -; cdr3_nt: TGTGCCAGCCGTGGCCAACTAGTCGATGAGCAGTTCTTC; cdr3_aa: CASRGQLVDEQFF
v_call: TRBV28; j_call: TRBJ2-3; d_call: TRBD2; clone_size: -; cdr3_nt: TGTGCCAGCAGACTCGGGACTAGCGGGAGGGCCCCAGATACGCAGTATTTT; cdr3_aa: CASRLGTSGRAPDTQYF
v_call: TRBV5-1; j_call: TRBJ2-1; d_call: -; clone_size: -; cdr3_nt: TGCGCCAGCAGCTTAGTAAGAAGTAGGGAAAATGAGCAGTTCTTC; cdr3_aa: CASSLVRSRENEQFF
v_call: TRBV5-6; j_call: TRBJ1-2; d_call: -; clone_size: -; cdr3_nt: TGTGCCAGCAGCTCGCGACAGGCGACCTATGGTGGCTACACCTTC; cdr3_aa: CASSSRQATYGGYTF
v_call: TRBV4-1; j_call: TRBJ1-4; d_call: -; clone_size: -; cdr3_nt: TGCGCCAGCAGCCAAGGTAACGGAAAAATGTTTTTT; cdr3_aa: CASSQGNGKMFF
v_call: TRBV2; j_call: TRBJ1-3; d_call: -; clone_size: -; cdr3_nt: TGTGCCAGCAGTTGGACAGCCAACTCTGGAAACACCATATATTTT; cdr3_aa: CASSWTANSGNTIYF
v_call: TRBV7-2; j_call: TRBJ2-5; d_call: -; clone_size: -; cdr3_nt: TGTGCCAGCAGCTTCACGCACGTCACTACTAAGACCCAGTACTTC; cdr3_aa: CASSFTHVTTKTQYF
v_call: TRBV29-1; j_call: TRBJ2-7; d_call: TRBD1; clone_size: -; cdr3_nt: TGCAGCGCCGCCGGGACAGGGGGATTCGACGAGCAGTACTTC; cdr3_aa: CSAAGTGGFDEQYF
v_call: TRBV6-5; j_call: TRBJ2-7; d_call: -; clone_size: -; cdr3_nt: TGTGCCAGCAGTTACGATGTTATTAGCGCCTACGAGCAGTACTTC; cdr3_aa: CASSYDVISAYEQYF
v_call: TRBV11-3; j_call: TRBJ2-7; d_call: TRBD2; clone_size: -; cdr3_nt: TGTGCCAGCAGTTGGGGACTAGCGGGAGCCGAGCAGTACTTC; cdr3_aa: CASSWGLAGAEQYF
v_call: TRBV19; j_call: TRBJ2-7; d_call: TRBD2; clone_size: -; cdr3_nt: TGTGCCAGTAGGCTGACTAGCGGACGTTACGAGCAGTACTTC; cdr3_aa: CASRLTSGRYEQYF
v_call: TRBV5-4; j_call: TRBJ2-1; d_call: -; clone_size: -; cdr3_nt: TGTGCCAGCAGCTTAATTGGGCGATACAATGAGCAGTTCTTC; cdr3_aa: CASSLIGRYNEQFF
v_call: TRBV23-1; j_call: TRBJ2-3; d_call: TRBD1; clone_size: -; cdr3_nt: TGCGCCAGCAGTCAATCTGGACAGGGATTCCCCACAGATACGCAGTATTTT; cdr3_aa: CASSQSGQGFPTDTQYF
v_call: TRBV13; j_call: TRBJ2-1; d_call: -; clone_size: -; cdr3_nt: TGTGCCAGCACCATCGGACGTATCTCTGGGTCAAATGAGCAGTTCTTC; cdr3_aa: CASTIGRISGSNEQFF
v_call: TRBV2; j_call: TRBJ1-1; d_call: -; clone_size: -; cdr3_nt: TGTGCCAGTACACCGAACACTGAAGCTTTCTTT; cdr3_aa: CASTPNTEAFF
v_call: TRBV2; j_call: TRBJ2-3; d_call: TRBD2; clone_size: -; cdr3_nt: TGTGCCAGCAGGGAAACTAGCGGTAGCACAGATACGCAGTATTTT; cdr3_aa: CASRETSGSTDTQYF
v_call: TRBV28; j_call: TRBJ2-5; d_call: -; clone_size: -; cdr3_nt: TGTGCCAGCAGCATGATGGCTTGGTACCAAGAGACCCAGTACTTC; cdr3_aa: CASSMMAWYQETQYF
v_call: TRBV29-1; j_call: TRBJ1-1; d_call: -; clone_size: -; cdr3_nt: TGCAGCGCACGGGGGATGAACACTGAAGCTTTCTTT; cdr3_aa: CSARGMNTEAFF
v_call: TRBV28; j_call: TRBJ1-1; d_call: -; clone_size: -; cdr3_nt: TGTGCCAGCAGTCTCACCGATACGGCGGTCCATGGGGCTTTCTTT; cdr3_aa: CASSLTDTAVHGAFF
v_call: TRBV19; j_call: TRBJ2-7; d_call: TRBD1; clone_size: -; cdr3_nt: TGTGCCAGTAACAACAGGGGATACGAGCAGTACTTC; cdr3_aa: CASNNRGYEQYF
v_call: TRBV5-1; j_call: TRBJ2-1; d_call: -; clone_size: -; cdr3_nt: TGCGCCAGCAGCGGGTATGAGGGGGGCAAAAATGAGCAGTTCTTC; cdr3_aa: CASSGYEGGKNEQFF
v_call: TRBV4-1; j_call: TRBJ2-1; d_call: TRBD2; clone_size: -; cdr3_nt: TGCGCCAGCAGCCCGATAGCGGGGGCTTACAATGAGCAGTTCTTC; cdr3_aa: CASSPIAGAYNEQFF
v_call: TRBV5-1; j_call: TRBJ1-5; d_call: -; clone_size: -; cdr3_nt: TGCGCCAGCAGCTTGGAGGGTGTTCAGCCCCAGCATTTT; cdr3_aa: CASSLEGVQPQHF